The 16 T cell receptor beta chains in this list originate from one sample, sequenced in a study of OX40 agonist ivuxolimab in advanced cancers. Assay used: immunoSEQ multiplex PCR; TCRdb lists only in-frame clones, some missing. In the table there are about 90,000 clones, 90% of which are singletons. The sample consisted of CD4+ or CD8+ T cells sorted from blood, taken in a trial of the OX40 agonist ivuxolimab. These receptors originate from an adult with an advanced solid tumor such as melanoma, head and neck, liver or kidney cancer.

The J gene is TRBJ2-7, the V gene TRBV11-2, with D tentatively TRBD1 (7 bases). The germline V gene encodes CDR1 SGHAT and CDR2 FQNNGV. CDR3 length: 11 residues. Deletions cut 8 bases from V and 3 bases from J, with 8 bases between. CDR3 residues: CASQGGYEQYF. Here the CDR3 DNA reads TGTGCCAGCCAGGGGGGCTACGAGCAGTACTTC.

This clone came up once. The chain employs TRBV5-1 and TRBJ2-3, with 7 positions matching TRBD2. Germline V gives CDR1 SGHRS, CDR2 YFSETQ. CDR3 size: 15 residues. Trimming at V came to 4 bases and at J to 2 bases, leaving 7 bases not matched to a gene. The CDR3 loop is CASSLAEPFTDTQYF. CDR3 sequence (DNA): TGCGCCAGCAGCCTAGCGGAACCATTCACAGATACGCAGTATTTT.

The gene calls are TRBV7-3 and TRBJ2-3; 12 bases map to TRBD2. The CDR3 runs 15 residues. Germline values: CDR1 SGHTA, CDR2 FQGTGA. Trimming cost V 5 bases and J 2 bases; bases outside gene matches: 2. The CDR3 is CASSLAGGATDTQYF. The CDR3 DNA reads TGTGCCAGCAGCCTAGCGGGAGGGGCCACAGATACGCAGTATTTT.

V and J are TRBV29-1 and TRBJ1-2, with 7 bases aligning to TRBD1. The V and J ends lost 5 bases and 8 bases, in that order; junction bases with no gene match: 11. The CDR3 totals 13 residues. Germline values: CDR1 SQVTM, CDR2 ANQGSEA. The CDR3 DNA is TGCAGCGTTATTTTGCAGGGGGATCCAGGCTACACCTTC. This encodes CSVILQGDPGYTF. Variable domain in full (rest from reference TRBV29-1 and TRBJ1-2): SAVISQKPSRDICQRGTSLTIQCQVDSQVTMMFWYRQQPGQSLTLIATANQGSEATYESGFVIDKFPISRPNLTFSTLTVSNMSPEDSSIYLCSVILQGDPGYTFGSGTRLTVV.

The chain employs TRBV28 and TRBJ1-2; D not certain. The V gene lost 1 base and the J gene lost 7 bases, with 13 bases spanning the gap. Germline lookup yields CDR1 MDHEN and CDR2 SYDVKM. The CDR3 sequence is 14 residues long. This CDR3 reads CASSLSPPMGGYTF. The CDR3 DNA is TGTGCCAGCAGTTTATCCCCTCCTATGGGTGGCTACACCTTC.

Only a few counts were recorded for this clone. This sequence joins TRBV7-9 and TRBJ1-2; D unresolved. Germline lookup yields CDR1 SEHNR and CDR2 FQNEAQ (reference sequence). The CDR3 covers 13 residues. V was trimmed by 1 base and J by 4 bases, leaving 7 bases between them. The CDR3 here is CASSLGFSYGYTF. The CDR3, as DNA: TGTGCCAGCAGCTTAGGGTTCTCCTATGGCTACACCTTC.

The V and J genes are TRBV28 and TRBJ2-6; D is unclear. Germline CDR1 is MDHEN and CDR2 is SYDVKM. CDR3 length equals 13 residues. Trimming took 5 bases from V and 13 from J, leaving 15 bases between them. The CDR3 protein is CASSLSSPKVLTF. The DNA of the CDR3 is TGTGCCAGCAGTCTCTCCTCACCAAAAGTCCTGACTTTC. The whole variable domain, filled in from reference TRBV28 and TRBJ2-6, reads DVKVTQSSRYLVKRTGEKVFLECVQDMDHENMFWYRQDPGLGLRLIYFSYDVKMKEKGDIPEGYSVSREKKERFSLILESASTNQTSMYLCASSLSSPKVLTFGAGSRLTVL.

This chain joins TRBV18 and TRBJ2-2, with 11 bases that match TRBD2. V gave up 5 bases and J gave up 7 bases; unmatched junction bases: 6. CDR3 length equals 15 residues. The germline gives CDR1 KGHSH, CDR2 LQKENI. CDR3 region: CASSAASGRNGELFF. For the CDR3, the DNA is TGTGCCAGCTCAGCCGCTAGCGGGAGGAACGGGGAGCTGTTTTTT.

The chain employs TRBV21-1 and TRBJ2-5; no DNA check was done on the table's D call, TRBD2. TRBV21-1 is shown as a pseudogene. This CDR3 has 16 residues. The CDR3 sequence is CASSKPKVPGVKTQYF. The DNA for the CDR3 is TGTGCCAGCAGCAAACCTAAAGTACCGGGAGTGAAGACCCAGTACTTC.

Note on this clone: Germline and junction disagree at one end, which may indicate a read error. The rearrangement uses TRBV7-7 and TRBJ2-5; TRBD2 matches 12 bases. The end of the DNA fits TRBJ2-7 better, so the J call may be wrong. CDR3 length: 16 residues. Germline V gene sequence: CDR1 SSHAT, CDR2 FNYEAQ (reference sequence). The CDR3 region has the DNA TGTGCTAGCAGCCAGAGACTAGCGGGAGCGGGGAACGAGCAGTACTTC. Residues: CASSQRLAGAGNEQYF.

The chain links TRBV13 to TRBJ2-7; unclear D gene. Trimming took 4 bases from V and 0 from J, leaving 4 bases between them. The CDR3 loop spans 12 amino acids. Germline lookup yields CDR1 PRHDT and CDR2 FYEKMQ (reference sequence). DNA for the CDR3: TGTGCCAGCAGCTCCAGCTCCTACGAGCAGTACTTC. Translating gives CASSSSSYEQYF.

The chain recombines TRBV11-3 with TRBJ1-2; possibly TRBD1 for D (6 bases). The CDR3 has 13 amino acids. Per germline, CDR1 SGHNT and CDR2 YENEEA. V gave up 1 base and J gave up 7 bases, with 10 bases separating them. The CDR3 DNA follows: TGTGCCAGCAGCTTAGGGGGGCGCCTTGGCTACACCTTC. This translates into CASSLGGRLGYTF. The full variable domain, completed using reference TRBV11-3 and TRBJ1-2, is EAGVVQSPRYKIIEKKQPVAFWCNPISGHNTLYWYLQNLGQGPELLIRYENEEAVDDSQLPKDRFSAERLKGVDSTLKIQPAELGDSAVYLCASSLGGRLGYTFGSGTRLTVV.

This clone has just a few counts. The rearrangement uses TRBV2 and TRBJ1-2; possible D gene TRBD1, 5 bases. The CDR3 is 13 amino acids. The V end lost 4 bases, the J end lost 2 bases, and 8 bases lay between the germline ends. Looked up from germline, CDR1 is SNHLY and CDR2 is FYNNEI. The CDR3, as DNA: TGTGCCAGCAGTGGGGCAGGGAACTATGGCTACACCTTC. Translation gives CASSGAGNYGYTF. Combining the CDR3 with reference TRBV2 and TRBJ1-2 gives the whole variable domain EPEVTQTPSHQVTQMGQEVILRCVPISNHLYFYWYRQILGQKVEFLVSFYNNEISEKSEIFDDQFSVERPDGSNFTLKIRSTKLEDSAMYFCASSGAGNYGYTFGSGTRLTVV.

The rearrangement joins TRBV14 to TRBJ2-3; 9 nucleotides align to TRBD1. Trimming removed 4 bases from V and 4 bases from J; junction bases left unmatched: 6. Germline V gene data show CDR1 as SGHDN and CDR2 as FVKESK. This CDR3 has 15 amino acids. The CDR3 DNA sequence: TGTGCCAGCAGCCGGGACAGGGCGTTCGCAGATACGCAGTATTTT. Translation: CASSRDRAFADTQYF.

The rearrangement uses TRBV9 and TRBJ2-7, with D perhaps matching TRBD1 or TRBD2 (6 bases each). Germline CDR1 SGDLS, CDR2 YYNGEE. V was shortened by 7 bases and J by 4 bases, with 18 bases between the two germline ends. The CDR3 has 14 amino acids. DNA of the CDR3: TGTGCCAGCTCCCTTGGGGGGCCCGGGTACGAGCAGTACTTC. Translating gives CASSLGGPGYEQYF.

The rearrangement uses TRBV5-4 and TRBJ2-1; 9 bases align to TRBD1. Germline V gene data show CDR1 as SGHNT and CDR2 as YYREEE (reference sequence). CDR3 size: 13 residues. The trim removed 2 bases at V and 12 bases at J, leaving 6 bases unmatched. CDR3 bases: TGTGCCAGCAGCTTTGCGGCGGGACAGGGGCAGTTCTTC. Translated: CASSFAAGQGQFF.